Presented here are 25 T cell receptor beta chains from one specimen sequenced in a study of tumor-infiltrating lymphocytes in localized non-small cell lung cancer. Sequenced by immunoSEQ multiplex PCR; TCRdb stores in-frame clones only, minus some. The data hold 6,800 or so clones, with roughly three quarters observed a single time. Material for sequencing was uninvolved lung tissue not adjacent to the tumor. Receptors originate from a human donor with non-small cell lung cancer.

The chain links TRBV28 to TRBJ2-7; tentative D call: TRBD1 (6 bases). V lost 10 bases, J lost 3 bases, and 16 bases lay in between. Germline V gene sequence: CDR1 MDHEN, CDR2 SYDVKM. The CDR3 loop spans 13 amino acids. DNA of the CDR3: TGTGCCATCCAGGCAGGGGCGGACTACGAGCAGTACTTC. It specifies CAIQAGADYEQYF.

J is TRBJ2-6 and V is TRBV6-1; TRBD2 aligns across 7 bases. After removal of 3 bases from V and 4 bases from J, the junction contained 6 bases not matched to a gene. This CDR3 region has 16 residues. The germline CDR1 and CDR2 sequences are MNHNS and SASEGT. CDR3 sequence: CASSDVGGRGANVLTF. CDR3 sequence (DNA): TGTGCCAGCAGTGACGTGGGAGGGAGAGGGGCCAACGTCCTGACTTTC.

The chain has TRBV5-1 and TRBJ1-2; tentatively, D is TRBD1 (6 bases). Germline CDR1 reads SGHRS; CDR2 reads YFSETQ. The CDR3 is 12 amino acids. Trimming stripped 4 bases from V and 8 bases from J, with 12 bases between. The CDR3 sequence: CASSPEGEGYTF. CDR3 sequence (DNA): TGCGCCAGCAGCCCGGAGGGGGAGGGCTACACCTTC.

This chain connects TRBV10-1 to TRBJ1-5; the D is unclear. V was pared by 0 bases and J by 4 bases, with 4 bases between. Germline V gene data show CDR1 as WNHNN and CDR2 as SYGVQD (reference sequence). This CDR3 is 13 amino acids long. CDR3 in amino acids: CASSESGNQPQHF. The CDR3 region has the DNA TGCGCCAGCAGTGAGTCCGGTAATCAGCCCCAGCATTTT.

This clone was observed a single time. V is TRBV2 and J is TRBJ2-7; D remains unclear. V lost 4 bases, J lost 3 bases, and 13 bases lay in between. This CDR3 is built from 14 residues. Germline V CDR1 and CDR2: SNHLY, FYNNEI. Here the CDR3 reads CASSGGLRSYEQYF. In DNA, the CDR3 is TGTGCCAGCAGTGGGGGTCTTAGGAGCTACGAGCAGTACTTC.

CDR3 in amino acids: CASSLSSGTGEAFF. In DNA, the CDR3 is TGTGCCAGCAGCTTATCATCCGGGACAGGGGAAGCTTTCTTT. The chain recombines TRBV11-2 with TRBJ1-1; 9 positions agree with TRBD1. The germline gives CDR1 SGHAT, CDR2 FQNNGV. This CDR3 has 14 residues. J lost 8 bases, V lost 2 bases, and 6 bases had no gene match.

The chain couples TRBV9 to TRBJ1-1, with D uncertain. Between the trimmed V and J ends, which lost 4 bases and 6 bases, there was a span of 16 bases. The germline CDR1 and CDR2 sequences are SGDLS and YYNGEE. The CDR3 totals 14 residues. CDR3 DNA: TGTGCCAGCAGCCCTACTATCCTGACGGCTGAAGCTTTCTTT. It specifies CASSPTILTAEAFF.

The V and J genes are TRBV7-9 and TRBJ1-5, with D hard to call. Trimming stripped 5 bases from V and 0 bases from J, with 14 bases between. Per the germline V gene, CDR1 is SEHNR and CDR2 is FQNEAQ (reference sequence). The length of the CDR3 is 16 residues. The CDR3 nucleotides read TGTGCCAGCAGCGCCGAGTTCGAAGATAGCAATCAGCCCCAGCATTTT. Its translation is CASSAEFEDSNQPQHF.

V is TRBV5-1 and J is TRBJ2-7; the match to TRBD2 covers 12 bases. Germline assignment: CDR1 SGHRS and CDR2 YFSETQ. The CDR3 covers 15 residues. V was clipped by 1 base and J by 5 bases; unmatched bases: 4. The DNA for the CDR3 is TGCGCCAGCAGCTTGCGGACTAGCGGGGACCACGAGCAGTACTTC. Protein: CASSLRTSGDHEQYF.

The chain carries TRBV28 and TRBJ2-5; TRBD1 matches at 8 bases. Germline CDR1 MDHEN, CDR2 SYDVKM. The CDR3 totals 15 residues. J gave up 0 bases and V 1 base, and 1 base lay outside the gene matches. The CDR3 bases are TGTGCCAGCAGTTTATACAGGGGGTACCAAGAGACCCAGTACTTC. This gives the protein CASSLYRGYQETQYF.

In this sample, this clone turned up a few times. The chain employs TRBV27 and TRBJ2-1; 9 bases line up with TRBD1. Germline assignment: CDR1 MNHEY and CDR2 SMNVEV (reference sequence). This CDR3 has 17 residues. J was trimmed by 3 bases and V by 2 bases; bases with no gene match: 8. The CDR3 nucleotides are TGTGCCAGCAGTTTACTACTCGGGACAGGGCGCTACAATGAGCAGTTCTTC. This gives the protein CASSLLLGTGRYNEQFF.

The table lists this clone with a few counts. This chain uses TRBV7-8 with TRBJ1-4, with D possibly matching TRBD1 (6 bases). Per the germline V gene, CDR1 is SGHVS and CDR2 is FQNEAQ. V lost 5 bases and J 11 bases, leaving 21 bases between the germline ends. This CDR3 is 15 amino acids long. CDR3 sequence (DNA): TGTGCCAGCAGCAAGGGAGGGGGAGTGTTAGGGAAACTGTTTTTT. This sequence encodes CASSKGGGVLGKLFF.

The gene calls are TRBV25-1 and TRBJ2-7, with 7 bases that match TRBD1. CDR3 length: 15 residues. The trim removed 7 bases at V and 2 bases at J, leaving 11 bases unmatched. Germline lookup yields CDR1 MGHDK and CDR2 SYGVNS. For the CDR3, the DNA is TGTGCCAGCACCCCCCGAGGGGGCCTAACCTACGAGCAGTACTTC. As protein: CASTPRGGLTYEQYF.

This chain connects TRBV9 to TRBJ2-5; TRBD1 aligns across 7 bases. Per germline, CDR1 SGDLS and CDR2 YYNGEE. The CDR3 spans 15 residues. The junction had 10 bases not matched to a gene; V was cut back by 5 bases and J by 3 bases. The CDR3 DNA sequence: TGTGCCAGCAGTAACAGGGGAGCTGGAGAAGAGACCCAGTACTTC. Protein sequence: CASSNRGAGEETQYF.

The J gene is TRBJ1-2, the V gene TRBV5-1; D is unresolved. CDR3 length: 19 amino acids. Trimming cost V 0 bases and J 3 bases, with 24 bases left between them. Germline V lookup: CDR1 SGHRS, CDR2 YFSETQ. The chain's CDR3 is CASSLEEGYTGGPDYGYTF. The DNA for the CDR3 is TGCGCCAGCAGCTTGGAGGAGGGCTATACGGGAGGCCCAGACTATGGCTACACCTTC.

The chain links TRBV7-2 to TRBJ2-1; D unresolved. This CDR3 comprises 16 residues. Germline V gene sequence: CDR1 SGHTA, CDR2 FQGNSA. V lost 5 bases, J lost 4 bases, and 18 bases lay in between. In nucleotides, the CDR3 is TGTGCCAGCAGCGGCCCGTCGGTGGGAAAGTACAATGAGCAGTTCTTC. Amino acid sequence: CASSGPSVGKYNEQFF.

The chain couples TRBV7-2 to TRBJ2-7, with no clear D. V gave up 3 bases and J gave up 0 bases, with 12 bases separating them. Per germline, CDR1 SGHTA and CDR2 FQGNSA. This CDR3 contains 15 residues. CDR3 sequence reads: CASSLSLSSSYEQYF. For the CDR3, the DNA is TGTGCCAGCAGCTTGTCCTTGTCGAGCTCCTACGAGCAGTACTTC.

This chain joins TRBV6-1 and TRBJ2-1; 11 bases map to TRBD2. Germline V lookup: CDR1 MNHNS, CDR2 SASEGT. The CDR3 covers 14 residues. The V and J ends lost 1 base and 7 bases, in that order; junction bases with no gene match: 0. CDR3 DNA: TGTGCCAGCAGTGAAGGGACTAGCGGGAATGAGCAGTTCTTC. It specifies CASSEGTSGNEQFF.

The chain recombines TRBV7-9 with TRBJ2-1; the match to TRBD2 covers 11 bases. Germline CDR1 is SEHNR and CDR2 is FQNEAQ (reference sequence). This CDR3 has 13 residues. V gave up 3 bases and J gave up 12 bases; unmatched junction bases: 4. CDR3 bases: TGTGCCAGCAGCTTTACTAGCGGGAGCTGGCAGTTCTTC. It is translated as CASSFTSGSWQFF.

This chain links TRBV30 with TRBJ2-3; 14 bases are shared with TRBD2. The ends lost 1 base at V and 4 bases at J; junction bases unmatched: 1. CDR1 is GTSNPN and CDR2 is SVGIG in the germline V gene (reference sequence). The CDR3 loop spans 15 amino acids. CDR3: CAWSGLAGGSDTQYF. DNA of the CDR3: TGTGCCTGGAGTGGACTAGCGGGGGGGTCAGATACGCAGTATTTT.

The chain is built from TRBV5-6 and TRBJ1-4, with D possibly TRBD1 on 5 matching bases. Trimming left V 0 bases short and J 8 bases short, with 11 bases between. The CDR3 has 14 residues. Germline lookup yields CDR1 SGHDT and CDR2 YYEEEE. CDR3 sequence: CASSLVGAREKLFF. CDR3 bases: TGTGCCAGCAGCTTGGTTGGGGCCCGAGAAAAACTGTTTTTT.

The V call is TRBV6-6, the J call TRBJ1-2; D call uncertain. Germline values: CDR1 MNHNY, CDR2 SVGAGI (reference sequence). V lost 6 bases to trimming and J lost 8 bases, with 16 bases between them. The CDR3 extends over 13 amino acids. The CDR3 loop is CASSPVGQGGYTF. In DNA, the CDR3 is TGTGCCAGCAGCCCAGTGGGCCAAGGGGGCTACACCTTC.

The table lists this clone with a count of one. CDR3 protein: CASSLSGANYGYTF. The CDR3 DNA follows: TGTGCCAGCAGCTTGTCCGGGGCTAACTATGGCTACACCTTC. V and J are TRBV7-2 and TRBJ1-2; D is ambiguous. The CDR3 extends over 14 amino acids. Deletions cut 3 bases from V and 0 bases from J, with 8 bases between. Germline values: CDR1 SGHTA, CDR2 FQGNSA. Supplemented by reference TRBV7-2 and TRBJ1-2, the full variable domain reads GAGVSQSPSNKVTEKGKDVELRCDPISGHTALYWYRQSLGQGLEFLIYFQGNSAPDKSGLPSDRFSAERTGGSVSTLTIQRTQQEDSAVYLCASSLSGANYGYTFGSGTRLTVV.

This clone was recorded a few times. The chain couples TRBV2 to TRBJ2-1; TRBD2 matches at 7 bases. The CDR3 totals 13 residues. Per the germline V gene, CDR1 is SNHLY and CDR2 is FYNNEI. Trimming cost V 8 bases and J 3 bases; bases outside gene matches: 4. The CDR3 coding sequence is TGTGCCAGCCGGCGGGAGCACTACAATGAGCAGTTCTTC. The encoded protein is CASRREHYNEQFF.

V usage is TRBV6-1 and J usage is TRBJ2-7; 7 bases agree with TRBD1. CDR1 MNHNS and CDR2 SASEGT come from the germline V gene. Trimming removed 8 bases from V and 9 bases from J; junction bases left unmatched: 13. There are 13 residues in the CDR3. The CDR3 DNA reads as TGTGCCAGCGAAACGGAGAGGGGGCTGGGGCAGTACTTC. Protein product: CASETERGLGQYF.